The 4 T cell receptor beta chains reported below all come from one sample, sequenced in a study of human T cells and chemical hapten exposure. As for time point: patch test 1, 2 weeks after DPC sensitization. Treatment meaning: therapeutic diphenylcyclopropenone sensitization with weekly scalp DPC. MiXCR, run by TCRdb on the RACE reads, gives a single entry per CDR3 protein. The repertoire holds 180,000 or so distinct CDR3 sequences, with roughly 14% as singletons. The sequences come from whole blood, collected in connection with sensitization to the hapten diphenylcyclopropenone (DPC). These receptors all come from a woman in her thirties with alopecia areata. Some clones in this sample may be carry-over from other donors' samples.

A few counts support this clonotype. This chain connects TRBV20-1 to TRBJ2-3; D could derive from TRBD1 or TRBD2 (5 bases each). Trimming removed 6 bases at V and 5 bases at J, with 12 bases between. CDR1 DFQATT and CDR2 SNEGSKA come from the germline V gene (reference sequence). The CDR3 sequence is 12 residues long. The DNA of the CDR3 is TGCAGTGCGAACGTGGGGGAAGATACGCAGTATTTT. Encoded protein: CSANVGEDTQYF.

This clonotype has at least ten counts. The chain couples TRBV12-5 to TRBJ2-1; 7 bases are shared with TRBD1. Germline V CDR1 and CDR2: LGHNT, FRNRAP. This CDR3 is 15 amino acids long. The ends lost 1 base at V and 9 bases at J; junction bases unmatched: 9. The CDR3 coding sequence is TGTGCTAGTGGTTTGGCCAAGGACAGGCTAGGTGAGCAGTTCTTC. It specifies CASGLAKDRLGEQFF.

This clonotype was found a few times. The chain combines TRBV18 with TRBJ1-2, with D perhaps TRBD1 (6 bases). Germline loops: CDR1 KGHSH, CDR2 LQKENI. The germline V and J ends were trimmed by 2 bases and 6 bases, with 10 bases remaining between them. The CDR3 has 13 amino acids. The CDR3 DNA reads as TGTGCCAGCTCACCAATTGGGGGCGATGGCTACACCTTC. As protein: CASSPIGGDGYTF.

This clonotype was seen a few times. V gene TRBV28 combines with J gene TRBJ2-1; 7 nucleotides match TRBD1. CDR1 is MDHEN and CDR2 is SYDVKM in the germline V gene. CDR3 length equals 15 residues. With 7 bases clipped from V and 7 bases from J, the junction kept 13 bases outside the gene matches. The CDR3 spells CASTRAGGKLNEQFF. The DNA of the CDR3 is TGTGCCAGCACCAGGGCAGGGGGTAAATTAAATGAGCAGTTCTTC.